These 24 T cell receptor beta chains share one sample of origin, sequenced in a study of cytomegalovirus exposure and HLA in healthy donors. TCRdb keeps only in-frame clones here, not all; method: immunoSEQ multiplex PCR. The sample consists of 50,000 or so clones, roughly nine tenths of them appearing once. The sequencing input was PBMCs. The receptors were sampled from a woman in her twenties or thirties in good health and CMV-seronegative.

V usage is TRBV2 and J usage is TRBJ1-2; 10 nucleotides match TRBD1. The V and J ends lost 6 bases and 7 bases, in that order; junction bases with no gene match: 5. This CDR3 contains 13 residues. Germline CDR1 and CDR2: SNHLY and FYNNEI. CDR3 in DNA: TGTGCCAGCAGGGGACAGGGGACGGGTGGCTACACCTTC. This sequence encodes CASRGQGTGGYTF.

This CDR3 is CASRAGTSGPTGELFF. In DNA form, the CDR3 reads TGTGCCAGCAGGGCCGGGACTAGCGGACCCACCGGGGAGCTGTTTTTT. J is TRBJ2-2 and V is TRBV11-3; 11 bases line up with TRBD2. V shed 6 bases and J 4 bases; nucleotides not matched to a gene: 7. CDR3 length: 16 residues. CDR1 is SGHNT, CDR2 YENEEA, per germline.

The chain uses TRBV7-2 and TRBJ2-7, with TRBD1 matching 9 bases. Germline CDR1 SGHTA, CDR2 FQGNSA. V trimming: 5 bases; J trimming: 3 bases; junction bases outside the gene matches: 8. This CDR3 has 15 amino acids. This CDR3 reads CASSATPGQGYEQYF. The CDR3 coding sequence is TGTGCCAGCAGCGCTACCCCGGGACAGGGCTACGAGCAGTACTTC. Drawing the rest from reference TRBV7-2 and TRBJ2-7, the complete variable domain is GAGVSQSPSNKVTEKGKDVELRCDPISGHTALYWYRQSLGQGLEFLIYFQGNSAPDKSGLPSDRFSAERTGGSVSTLTIQRTQQEDSAVYLCASSATPGQGYEQYFGPGTRLTVT.

The V and J genes are TRBV2 and TRBJ2-7; D is possibly TRBD1 (5 bases). The V gene lost 6 bases and the J gene lost 0 bases, with 12 bases spanning the gap. Germline lookup yields CDR1 SNHLY and CDR2 FYNNEI. The CDR3 covers 14 residues. Here the CDR3 DNA reads TGTGCCAGCAGAGACAGCCAAAGCTCCTACGAGCAGTACTTC. Translated: CASRDSQSSYEQYF.

V usage is TRBV6-5 and J usage is TRBJ2-7; TRBD1 matches 12 bases. The trim removed 6 bases at V and 5 bases at J, leaving 8 bases unmatched. The V gene's germline CDR1 is MNHEY and CDR2 SVGAGI. This CDR3 is 15 amino acids long. The CDR3 is CASSNRDRGPHEQYF. Written as DNA, the CDR3 is TGTGCCAGCAGCAACCGGGACAGGGGGCCCCACGAGCAGTACTTC.

The genes are TRBV10-2 and TRBJ2-1, with 7 bases identical to TRBD1. The J segment lost 3 bases and the V segment lost 6 bases, leaving 11 bases of the junction unmatched. Germline V gene lookup returns CDR1 WSHSY and CDR2 SAAADI. This CDR3 comprises 16 residues. CDR3 loop: CASSSRRDSFYNEQFF. The CDR3 coding sequence is TGCGCCAGCAGCTCACGTCGGGACAGCTTCTACAATGAGCAGTTCTTC.

V gene TRBV19 combines with J gene TRBJ1-5, with D possibly TRBD1 on 6 matching bases. V was trimmed by 1 base and J by 0 bases, leaving 22 bases between them. CDR3 length: 20 residues. Germline V lookup: CDR1 LNHDA, CDR2 SQIVND (reference sequence). CDR3 DNA: TGTGCCAGTAGTATAGGACGCCTAGGGGGGGCCGGAGGTAGCAATCAGCCCCAGCATTTT. Translating it yields CASSIGRLGGAGGSNQPQHF. The whole variable domain, remainder taken from reference TRBV19 and TRBJ1-5, is DGGITQSPKYLFRKEGQNVTLSCEQNLNHDAMYWYRQDPGQGLRLIYYSQIVNDFQKGDIAEGYSVSREKKESFPLTVTSAQKNPTAFYLCASSIGRLGGAGGSNQPQHFGDGTRLSIL.

The chain uses TRBV5-1 and TRBJ1-4; 8 bases fit TRBD1. The CDR3 spans 17 residues. Germline trimming cut 4 bases from V and 7 bases from J; bases unmatched to any gene: 15. The germline gives CDR1 SGHRS, CDR2 YFSETQ. The CDR3 DNA reads TGCGCCAGCAGCAGGGCTGAGTCGGGACAGGAGGGTGAAAAACTGTTTTTT. This sequence encodes CASSRAESGQEGEKLFF.

The chain employs TRBV28 and TRBJ2-1; perhaps TRBD2 as D (5 bases). The CDR3 runs to 20 residues. In germline, CDR1 is MDHEN, CDR2 SYDVKM. V was shortened by 1 base and J by 1 base, with 23 bases between the two germline ends. This CDR3 is CASSLFLSDSPKRSYNEQFF. CDR3 coding DNA: TGTGCCAGCAGTTTATTTTTGTCGGACTCCCCTAAGCGATCCTACAATGAGCAGTTCTTC.

The chain carries TRBV28 and TRBJ2-7; 8 positions match TRBD1. CDR3 size: 15 residues. The trim removed 4 bases at V and 3 bases at J, leaving 8 bases unmatched. Germline V gene data show CDR1 as MDHEN and CDR2 as SYDVKM. The CDR3 protein is CASSSQQGVGYEQYF. The CDR3 region has the DNA TGTGCCAGCAGTTCCCAACAGGGGGTTGGCTACGAGCAGTACTTC.

The genes are TRBV7-2 and TRBJ2-7; D is uncertain. V lost 5 bases and J lost 0, with 5 bases in between. The CDR3 extends over 12 amino acids. CDR1 and CDR2 from the germline V gene are SGHTA and FQGNSA. CDR3 sequence (DNA): TGTGCCAGCAGCGTCCACTCCTACGAGCAGTACTTC. Translating it yields CASSVHSYEQYF.

The chain joins TRBV11-3 to TRBJ2-1; D is perhaps TRBD2 (6 bases). This CDR3 spans 15 amino acids. Deletions cut 0 bases from V and 0 bases from J, with 6 bases between. Germline-derived CDR1 and CDR2 are SGHNT and YENEEA. The CDR3 coding sequence is TGTGCCAGCAGCTTAGACGGGAGCTCCTACAATGAGCAGTTCTTC. Residues: CASSLDGSSYNEQFF. The full variable domain, with the rest looked up from reference TRBV11-3 and TRBJ2-1, is EAGVVQSPRYKIIEKKQPVAFWCNPISGHNTLYWYLQNLGQGPELLIRYENEEAVDDSQLPKDRFSAERLKGVDSTLKIQPAELGDSAVYLCASSLDGSSYNEQFFGPGTRLTVL.

The chain carries TRBV5-1 and TRBJ1-1; D unclear. The CDR3 sequence is 15 residues long. The ends were cut back, 4 bases at V and 6 bases at J, with 19 bases in the middle. Germline V lookup: CDR1 SGHRS, CDR2 YFSETQ. CDR3 coding DNA: TGCGCCAGCAGCGGGCGGGAGTTACCGGATCCTGAAGCTTTCTTT. It yields the protein CASSGRELPDPEAFF.

This chain links TRBV27 with TRBJ2-7, with TRBD1 identical over 8 bases. V trimming: 3 bases; J trimming: 2 bases; junction bases outside the gene matches: 12. From germline, CDR1 is MNHEY and CDR2 SMNVEV (reference sequence). The CDR3 has 17 amino acids. The CDR3 bases are TGTGCCAGCAGTTTGTCCGGACAGGGATTGGTACCCTACGAGCAGTACTTC. Translation: CASSLSGQGLVPYEQYF.

This sequence joins TRBV28 and TRBJ2-1; 8 nucleotides line up with TRBD2. After removal of 1 base from V and 0 bases from J, the junction contained 8 bases not matched to a gene. The germline gives CDR1 MDHEN, CDR2 SYDVKM. The CDR3 spans 18 residues. DNA for the CDR3: TGTGCCAGCAGTTTATTAAAAGGCAGCGGGAGCTCCTACAATGAGCAGTTCTTC. Its protein is CASSLLKGSGSSYNEQFF.

The chain is built from TRBV19 and TRBJ2-3; D call uncertain. CDR1 is LNHDA, CDR2 SQIVND, per germline (reference sequence). This CDR3 region has 11 residues. V was pared by 6 bases and J by 4 bases, with 5 bases between. CDR3 protein: CASSEADTQYF. The CDR3 nucleotides read TGTGCCAGTAGCGAGGCAGATACGCAGTATTTT.

This rearrangement joins TRBV28 to TRBJ1-2; 8 bases are shared with TRBD1. Germline V lookup: CDR1 MDHEN, CDR2 SYDVKM. The CDR3 runs to 14 residues. Trimming at V came to 11 bases and at J to 1 base, leaving 9 bases not matched to a gene. The CDR3 DNA reads TGTGCCTTACAAGACAGGGGAAGTAACTATGGCTACACCTTC. Encoded protein: CALQDRGSNYGYTF.

V gene TRBV6-5 combines with J gene TRBJ1-2, with TRBD1 matching over 7 bases. With V trimmed by 6 bases and J by 4 bases, 8 bases remained unmatched. The germline V gene has CDR1 MNHEY and CDR2 SVGAGI. This CDR3 region has 14 residues. The CDR3 here is CASSPNRDSYGYTF. CDR3 sequence (DNA): TGTGCCAGCAGCCCAAACAGGGACAGCTATGGCTACACCTTC.

The chain uses TRBV28 and TRBJ1-2; D is possibly TRBD1 (6 bases). CDR1 MDHEN and CDR2 SYDVKM come from the germline V gene. This CDR3 has 17 residues. Trimming pared 2 bases from V and 2 bases from J, leaving 18 bases between. CDR3 sequence reads: CASSLGRGRGWNYGYTF. In DNA form, the CDR3 reads TGTGCCAGCAGTTTAGGCAGGGGAAGGGGTTGGAACTATGGCTACACCTTC.

The J gene is TRBJ2-1, the V gene TRBV10-3; D perhaps matches TRBD1 (6 bases). Germline assignment: CDR1 ENHRY and CDR2 SYGVKD. With 3 bases removed from V and 6 bases from J, the gap between germline ends came to 12 bases. CDR3 length: 14 amino acids. CDR3 nucleotides: TGTGCCATCAGTGATCGGACAGAACGCAATGAGCAGTTCTTC. It yields the protein CAISDRTERNEQFF.

The chain combines TRBV2 with TRBJ2-7, with 8 positions matching TRBD2. Germline CDR1 and CDR2: SNHLY and FYNNEI. The J segment lost 4 bases and the V segment lost 11 bases, leaving 13 bases of the junction unmatched. This CDR3 is 14 amino acids long. The CDR3 loop reads CAGSAGELSYEQYF. For the CDR3, the DNA is TGTGCCGGATCAGCGGGGGAGTTGTCGTACGAGCAGTACTTC.

V gene TRBV28 combines with J gene TRBJ1-3, with no clear D. With 2 bases removed from V and 4 bases from J, the gap between germline ends came to 6 bases. The CDR3 is 13 amino acids. Germline values: CDR1 MDHEN, CDR2 SYDVKM. Written as DNA, the CDR3 is TGTGCCAGCAGTTTACTAGCCGGAAACACCATATATTTT. It is translated as CASSLLAGNTIYF.

This chain connects TRBV5-6 to TRBJ2-1; 8 nucleotides line up with TRBD2. The V gene end was trimmed by 5 bases and the J gene end by 0 bases; junction bases not matched to a gene: 4. The germline CDR1 and CDR2 sequences are SGHDT and YYEEEE. This CDR3 is 15 amino acids long. The CDR3 nucleotides are TGTGCCAGCAGGTTGAGCGGGAGCTCCTACAATGAGCAGTTCTTC. Its protein product is CASRLSGSSYNEQFF.

The V gene is TRBV11-2, the J gene TRBJ2-5; D might be TRBD2 (5 bases). The germline CDR1 and CDR2 sequences are SGHAT and FQNNGV. The V end lost 3 bases, the J end lost 0 bases, and 17 bases lay between the germline ends. This CDR3 region has 17 residues. The CDR3 reads CASSFGNYGRDQETQYF. The CDR3 nucleotides read TGTGCCAGCAGCTTTGGCAATTATGGGCGGGACCAAGAGACCCAGTACTTC.